The entry that follows covers one T cell receptor beta chain sequence. Assay used: immunoSEQ multiplex PCR; TCRdb lists only in-frame clones, some missing. Among 200,000 to 250,000 clones listed, 80% to 85% were seen once. The source of the sample is a study of blood T cell repertoires in COVID-19. The CDR3 totals 14 residues. Trimming took 5 bases from V and 6 from J, leaving 13 bases between them. Germline lookup yields CDR1 MNHEY and CDR2 SMNVEV (reference sequence). The chain couples TRBV27 to TRBJ2-2; D gene uncertain. The origin of this receptor is a woman older than 75 with active or convalescent COVID-19. Sequenced input: peripheral blood. The CDR3: CASSPRPAAGELFF. The CDR3 DNA reads TGTGCCAGCAGTCCAAGACCGGCGGCCGGGGAGCTGTTTTTT.